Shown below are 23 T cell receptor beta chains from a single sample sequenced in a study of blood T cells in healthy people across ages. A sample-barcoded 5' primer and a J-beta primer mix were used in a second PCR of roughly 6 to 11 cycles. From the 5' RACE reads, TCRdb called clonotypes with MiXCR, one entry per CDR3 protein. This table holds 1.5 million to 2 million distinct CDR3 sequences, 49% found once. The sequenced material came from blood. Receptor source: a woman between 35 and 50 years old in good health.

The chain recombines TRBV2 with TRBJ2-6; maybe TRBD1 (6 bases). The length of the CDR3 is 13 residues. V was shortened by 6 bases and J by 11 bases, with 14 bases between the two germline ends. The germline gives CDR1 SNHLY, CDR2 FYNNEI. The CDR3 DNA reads TGTGCCAGCAGCCCACAGGGAGCCGACGTCCTGACTTTC. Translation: CASSPQGADVLTF.

CDR3 region: CASSHPGTGADTQYF. In DNA, the CDR3 is TGCGCCAGCAGCCACCCGGGGACTGGGGCAGATACGCAGTATTTT. V gene TRBV4-1 combines with J gene TRBJ2-3; a weak D match, TRBD2 (6 bases). The germline V and J ends were trimmed by 3 bases and 4 bases, with 14 bases remaining between them. Germline lookup yields CDR1 MGHRA and CDR2 YSYEKL. This CDR3 region has 15 residues.

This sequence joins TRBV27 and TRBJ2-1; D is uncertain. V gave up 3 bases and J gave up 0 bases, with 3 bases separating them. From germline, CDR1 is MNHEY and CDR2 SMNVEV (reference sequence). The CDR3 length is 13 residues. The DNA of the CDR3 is TGTGCCAGCAGTTTGATCTCCTACAATGAGCAGTTCTTC. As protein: CASSLISYNEQFF.

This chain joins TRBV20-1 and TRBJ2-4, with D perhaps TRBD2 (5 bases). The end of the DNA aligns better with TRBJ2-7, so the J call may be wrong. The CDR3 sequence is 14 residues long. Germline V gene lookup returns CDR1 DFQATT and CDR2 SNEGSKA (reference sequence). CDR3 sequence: CSARDEGRVYEQYF. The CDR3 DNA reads TGCAGTGCTAGAGATGAGGGAAGGGTCTACGAGCAGTACTTC.

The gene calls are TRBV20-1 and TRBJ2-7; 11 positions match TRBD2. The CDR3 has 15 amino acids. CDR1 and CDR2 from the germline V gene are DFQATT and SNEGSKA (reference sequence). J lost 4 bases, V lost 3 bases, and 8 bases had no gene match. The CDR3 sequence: CSASPPSGGWYEQYF. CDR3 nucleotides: TGCAGTGCTAGCCCCCCTAGCGGGGGGTGGTACGAGCAGTACTTC.

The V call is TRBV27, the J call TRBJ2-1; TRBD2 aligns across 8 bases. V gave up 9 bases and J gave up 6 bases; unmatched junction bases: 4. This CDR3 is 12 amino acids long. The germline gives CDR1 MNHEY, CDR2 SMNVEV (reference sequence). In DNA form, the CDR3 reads TGTGCCAGTTCGGGGGGGCTCAATGAGCAGTTCTTC. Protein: CASSGGLNEQFF.

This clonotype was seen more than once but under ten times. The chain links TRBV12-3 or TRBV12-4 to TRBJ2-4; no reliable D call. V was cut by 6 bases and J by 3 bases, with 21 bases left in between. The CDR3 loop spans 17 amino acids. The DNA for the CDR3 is TGTGCCAGCAGCCCCCGGGCCTACAGTGAGGACAAAAACATTCAGTACTTC. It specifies CASSPRAYSEDKNIQYF.

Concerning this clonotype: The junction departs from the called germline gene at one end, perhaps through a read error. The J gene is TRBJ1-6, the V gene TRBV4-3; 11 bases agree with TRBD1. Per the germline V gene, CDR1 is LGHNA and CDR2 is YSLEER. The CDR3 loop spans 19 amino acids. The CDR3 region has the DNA TGCGCCAGCAGCCAAGTAGGCGATATCGGACAGGGGGCGAATTCACCCCCCCACTTT. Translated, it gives CASSQVGDIGQGANSPPHF.

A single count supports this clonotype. The CDR3 is CASRYHGLEKLFF. The CDR3 DNA is TGTGCCAGCAGGTACCACGGGCTCGAAAAACTGTTTTTT. This chain links TRBV7-9 with TRBJ1-4; no reliable D call. Between the trimmed V and J ends, which lost 6 bases and 8 bases, there was a span of 13 bases. CDR3 size: 13 residues. CDR1 is SEHNR and CDR2 is FQNEAQ in the germline V gene (reference sequence).

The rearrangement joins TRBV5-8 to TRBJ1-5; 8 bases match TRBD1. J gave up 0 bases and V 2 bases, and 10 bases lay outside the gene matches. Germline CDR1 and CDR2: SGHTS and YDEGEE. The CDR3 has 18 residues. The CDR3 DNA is TGTGCCAGCAGCTTCTCGGACAGGGCAGTCAGTAGCAATCAGCCCCAGCATTTT. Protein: CASSFSDRAVSSNQPQHF.

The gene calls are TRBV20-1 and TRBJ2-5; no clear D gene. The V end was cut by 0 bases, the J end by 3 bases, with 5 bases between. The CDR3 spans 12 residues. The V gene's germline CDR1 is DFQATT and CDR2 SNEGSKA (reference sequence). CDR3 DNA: TGCAGTGCTAGAGACCTAAAAGAGACCCAGTACTTC. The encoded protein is CSARDLKETQYF.

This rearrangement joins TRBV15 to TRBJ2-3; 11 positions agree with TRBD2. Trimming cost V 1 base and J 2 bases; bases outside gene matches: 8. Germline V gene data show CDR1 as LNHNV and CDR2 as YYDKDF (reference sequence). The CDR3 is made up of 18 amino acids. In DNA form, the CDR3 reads TGTGCCACCAGCAGAGGAGGGCTAGCGGGGGGTGTCACAGATACGCAGTATTTT. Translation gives CATSRGGLAGGVTDTQYF.

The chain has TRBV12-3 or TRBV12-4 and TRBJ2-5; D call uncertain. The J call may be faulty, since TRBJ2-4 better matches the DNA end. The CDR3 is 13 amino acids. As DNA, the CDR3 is TGTGCCAGCACGGGTCTCGGGCAAAACATTCAGTACTTC. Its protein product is CASTGLGQNIQYF.

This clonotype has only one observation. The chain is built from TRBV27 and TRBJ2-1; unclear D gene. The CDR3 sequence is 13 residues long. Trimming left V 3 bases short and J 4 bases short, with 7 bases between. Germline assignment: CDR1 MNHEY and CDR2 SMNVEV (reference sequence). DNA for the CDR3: TGTGCCAGCAGTTTTTCGGTATACAATGAGCAGTTCTTC. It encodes CASSFSVYNEQFF.

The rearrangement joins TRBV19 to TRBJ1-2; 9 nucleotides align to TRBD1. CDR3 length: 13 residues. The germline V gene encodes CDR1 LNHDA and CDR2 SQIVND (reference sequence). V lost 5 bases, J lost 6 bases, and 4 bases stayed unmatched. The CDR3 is CASSVDRGNGYTF. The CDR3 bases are TGTGCCAGTAGTGTCGACAGGGGGAATGGCTACACCTTC.

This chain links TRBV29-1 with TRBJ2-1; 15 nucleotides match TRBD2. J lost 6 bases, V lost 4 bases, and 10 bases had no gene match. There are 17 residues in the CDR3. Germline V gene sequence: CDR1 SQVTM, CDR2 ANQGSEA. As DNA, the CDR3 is TGCAGCGTTGCTGGACTAGCGGGGGGGTTTGGGGCCAATGAGCAGTTCTTC. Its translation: CSVAGLAGGFGANEQFF.

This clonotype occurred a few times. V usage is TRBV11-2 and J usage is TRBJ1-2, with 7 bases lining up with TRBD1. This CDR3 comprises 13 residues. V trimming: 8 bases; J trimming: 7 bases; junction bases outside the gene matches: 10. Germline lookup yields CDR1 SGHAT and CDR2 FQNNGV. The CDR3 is CASSIRGQAGYTF. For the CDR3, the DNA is TGTGCCAGCTCAATTAGGGGGCAGGCTGGCTACACCTTC.

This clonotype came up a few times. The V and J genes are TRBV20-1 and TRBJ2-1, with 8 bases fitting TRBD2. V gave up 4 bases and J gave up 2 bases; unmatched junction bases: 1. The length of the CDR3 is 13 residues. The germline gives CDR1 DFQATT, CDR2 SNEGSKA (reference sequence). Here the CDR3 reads CSATGGAYNEQFF. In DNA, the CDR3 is TGCAGTGCTACGGGGGGGGCCTACAATGAGCAGTTCTTC.

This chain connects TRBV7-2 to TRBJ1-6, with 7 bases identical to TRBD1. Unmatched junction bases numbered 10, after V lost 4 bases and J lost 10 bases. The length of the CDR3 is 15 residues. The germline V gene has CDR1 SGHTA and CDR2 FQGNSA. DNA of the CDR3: TGTGCCAGCAGCTCGCCAGGGGGACCTCGCTCACCCCTCCACTTT. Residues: CASSSPGGPRSPLHF.

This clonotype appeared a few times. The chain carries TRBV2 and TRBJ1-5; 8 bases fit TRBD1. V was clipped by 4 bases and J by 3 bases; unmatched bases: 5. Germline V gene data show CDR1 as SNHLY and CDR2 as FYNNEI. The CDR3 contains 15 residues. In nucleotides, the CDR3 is TGTGCCAGCAGTGGACAGGGGACGAACAATCAGCCCCAGCATTTT. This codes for CASSGQGTNNQPQHF.

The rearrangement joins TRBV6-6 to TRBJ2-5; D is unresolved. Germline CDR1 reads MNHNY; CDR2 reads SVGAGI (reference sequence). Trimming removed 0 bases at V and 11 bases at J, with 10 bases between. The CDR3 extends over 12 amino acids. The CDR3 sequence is CASSYSPAEQYF. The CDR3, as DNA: TGTGCCAGCAGTTACTCGCCGGCAGAGCAGTACTTC.

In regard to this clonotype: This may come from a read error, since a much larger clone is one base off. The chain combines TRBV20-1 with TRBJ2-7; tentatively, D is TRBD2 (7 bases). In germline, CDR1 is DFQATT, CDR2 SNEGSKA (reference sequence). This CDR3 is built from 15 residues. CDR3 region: CSARDRRGASYGQYF. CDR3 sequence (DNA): TGCAGTGCTAGAGATAGACGGGGGGCCTCCTACGGGCAGTACTTC.

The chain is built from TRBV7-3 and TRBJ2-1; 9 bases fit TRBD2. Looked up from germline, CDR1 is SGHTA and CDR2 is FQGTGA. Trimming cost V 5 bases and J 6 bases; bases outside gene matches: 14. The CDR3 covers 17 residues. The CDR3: CASSPPRSGGPPNEQFF. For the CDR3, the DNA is TGTGCCAGCAGCCCTCCCCGGAGCGGGGGGCCCCCCAATGAGCAGTTCTTC.